Sequencing of this T cell receptor beta chain was carried out in a study of T cells in Graves' hyperthyroidism and ophthalmopathy. TCR beta CDR3 regions were amplified from RNA transcripts. Primed by the HTBI set, a first-round RT-PCR was run on the TCR CDR3. MiXCR was run by TCRdb on the multiplex PCR reads, yielding one entry per CDR3 protein. The repertoire holds around 430,000 distinct CDR3 sequences, with 14% to 15% as singletons. Per germline, CDR1 WNHNN and CDR2 SYGVQD (reference sequence). Trimming pared 4 bases from V and 5 bases from J, leaving 11 bases between. This CDR3 has 13 residues. The sequence derives from a woman aged 25 to 39 with Graves' hyperthyroidism. V is TRBV10-1 and J is TRBJ1-1; D is possibly TRBD1 (6 bases). The source material was blood. In nucleotides, the CDR3 is TGCGCCAGCAGTGGAGCAGGGGATACTGAAGCTTTCTTT. It yields the protein CASSGAGDTEAFF.